These 10 T cell receptor beta chains originate from one sample sequenced in a study of blood T cells in healthy people across ages (dated by TCRdb to about 2015). Preparation of the library involved 5' RACE. Data came from an Illumina HiSeq 2500. The second PCR ran for roughly 7 to 11 cycles and used a J-beta primer mix along with a sample-barcoded 5' primer. TCRdb took the public reads, trimmed them with fastp at Q25, ran MiXCR for clone calling and kept in-frame beta chains. Every distinct CDR3 protein forms one entry, paired with its most common genes and DNA. This sample is represented by around 850,000 distinct CDR3 sequences; around 36% of them were singletons. 10% to 15% of the sample comes from the top ten. The sample was blood. The receptors come from a man between 18 and 35 years old in good health.

This clonotype was observed many times. J is TRBJ2-3 and V is TRBV7-2; D may be TRBD2 (5 bases). The CDR3 sequence is 15 residues long. Germline CDR1 reads SGHTA; CDR2 reads FQGNSA. V lost 2 bases to trimming and J lost 0 bases, with 9 bases between them. The chain's CDR3 is CASSLSGLSTDTQYF. For the CDR3, the DNA is TGTGCCAGCAGCTTAAGCGGACTGAGCACAGATACGCAGTATTTT.

This clonotype showed up just a few times. This chain links TRBV4-2 with TRBJ1-5; D gene uncertain. The CDR3 totals 12 residues. The V gene lost 8 bases and the J gene lost 4 bases, with 9 bases spanning the gap. Germline CDR1 LGHNA, CDR2 YNFKEQ. CDR3 bases: TGTGCCAGCCGGGCGGGGAATCAGCCCCAGCATTTT. This codes for CASRAGNQPQHF.

The chain recombines TRBV20-1 with TRBJ2-1, with TRBD1 matching 8 bases. CDR1 and CDR2 from the germline V gene are DFQATT and SNEGSKA (reference sequence). The CDR3 is 15 residues long. Unmatched junction bases numbered 16, after V lost 2 bases and J lost 13 bases. The CDR3 protein is CSARPNRGAAETQFF. As DNA, the CDR3 is TGCAGTGCTAGACCAAACAGGGGGGCGGCAGAGACCCAGTTCTTC.

Many counts were recorded for this clonotype. The rearrangement uses TRBV12-3 or TRBV12-4 and TRBJ1-5; 9 nucleotides line up with TRBD1. The CDR3 is 17 amino acids. After removal of 6 bases from V and 0 bases from J, the junction contained 9 bases not matched to a gene. CDR3 region: CASRSGQGSDSNQPQHF. The CDR3 nucleotides are TGTGCCAGCAGGTCAGGACAGGGGTCTGATAGCAATCAGCCCCAGCATTTT.

This chain connects TRBV12-3 or TRBV12-4 to TRBJ2-5; D gene unclear. This CDR3 contains 13 residues. The V end was cut by 3 bases, the J end by 5 bases, with 10 bases between. This CDR3 reads CASSFVSVETQYF. The CDR3 DNA sequence: TGTGCCAGCAGTTTTGTCTCGGTGGAGACCCAGTACTTC.

This clonotype has more than one count but fewer than ten. The chain is built from TRBV6-5 and TRBJ2-5; 10 bases line up with TRBD1. The CDR3 is 14 amino acids. Germline lookup yields CDR1 MNHEY and CDR2 SVGAGI. The ends lost 4 bases at V and 3 bases at J; junction bases unmatched: 2. The CDR3 nucleotides read TGTGCCAGCAGTTCGGGACAGGGGAAAGAGACCCAGTACTTC. Encoded protein: CASSSGQGKETQYF.

This clonotype was seen repeatedly, ten times or more. The rearrangement uses TRBV5-4 and TRBJ2-1; 8 nucleotides agree with TRBD2. The CDR3 is 17 amino acids. Germline loops: CDR1 SGHNT, CDR2 YYREEE (reference sequence). V lost 0 bases and J lost 4; bases outside the gene matches: 9. CDR3 protein: CASSLGVGGGTYNEQFF. CDR3 DNA sequence: TGTGCCAGCAGCTTGGGGGTAGGCGGGGGGACTTACAATGAGCAGTTCTTC.

The rearrangement uses TRBV2 and TRBJ2-2; 10 bases align to TRBD1. The V gene's germline CDR1 is SNHLY and CDR2 FYNNEI. The CDR3 extends over 15 amino acids. After removal of 7 bases from V and 5 bases from J, the junction contained 7 bases not matched to a gene. In nucleotides, the CDR3 is TGTGCCAGCATAGGGGACAGGGGTTTTACCGGGGAGCTGTTTTTT. Its protein product is CASIGDRGFTGELFF.

This clonotype was found many times. This chain uses TRBV7-3 with TRBJ2-3; 7 bases are a match to TRBD2. This CDR3 contains 13 residues. Germline-derived CDR1 and CDR2 are SGHTA and FQGTGA. J lost 4 bases, V lost 5 bases, and 3 bases had no gene match. Here the CDR3 reads CASSAGVADTQYF. DNA for the CDR3: TGTGCCAGCAGCGCGGGGGTTGCAGATACGCAGTATTTT.

The J gene is TRBJ2-5, the V gene TRBV7-2, with TRBD2 matching over 8 bases. This CDR3 has 14 amino acids. Germline-derived CDR1 and CDR2 are SGHTA and FQGNSA. V trimming: 5 bases; J trimming: 11 bases; junction bases outside the gene matches: 13. The CDR3 sequence: CASSVGSGGKRQYF. Here the CDR3 DNA reads TGTGCCAGCAGCGTAGGGTCGGGAGGGAAACGGCAGTACTTC.